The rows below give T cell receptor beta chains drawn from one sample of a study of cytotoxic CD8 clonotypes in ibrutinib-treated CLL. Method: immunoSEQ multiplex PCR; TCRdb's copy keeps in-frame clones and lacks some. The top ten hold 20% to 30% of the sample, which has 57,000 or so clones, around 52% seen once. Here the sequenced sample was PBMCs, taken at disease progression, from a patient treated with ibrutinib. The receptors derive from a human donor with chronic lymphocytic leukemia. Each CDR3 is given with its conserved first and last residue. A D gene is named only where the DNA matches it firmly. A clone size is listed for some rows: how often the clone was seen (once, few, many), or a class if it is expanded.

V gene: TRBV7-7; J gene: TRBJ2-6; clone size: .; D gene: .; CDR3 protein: CASSLGGTGANVLTF; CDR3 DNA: TGTGCCAGCAGCTTAGGAGGGACTGGGGCCAACGTCCTGACTTTC
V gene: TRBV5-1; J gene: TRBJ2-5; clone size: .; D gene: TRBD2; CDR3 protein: CASSLDLAGGEETQYF; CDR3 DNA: TGCGCCAGCAGCTTGGATCTAGCGGGAGGAGAAGAGACCCAGTACTTC
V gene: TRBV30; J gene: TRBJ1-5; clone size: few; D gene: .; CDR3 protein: CAWSVQAARPQHF; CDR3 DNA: TGTGCCTGGAGTGTACAGGCGGCTCGGCCCCAGCATTTT
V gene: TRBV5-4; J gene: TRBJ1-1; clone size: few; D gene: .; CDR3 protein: CASSFDRNTEAFF; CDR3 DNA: TGTGCCAGCAGCTTCGACAGGAACACTGAAGCTTTCTTT
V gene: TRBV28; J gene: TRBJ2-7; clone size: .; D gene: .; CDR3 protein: CASSLIPAGSYEQYF; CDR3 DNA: TGTGCCAGCAGTTTAATTCCAGCGGGCTCCTACGAGCAGTACTTC
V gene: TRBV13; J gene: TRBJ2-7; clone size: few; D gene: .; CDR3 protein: CASSLVREQYF; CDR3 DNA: TGTGCCAGCAGCTTAGTGCGGGAGCAGTACTTC
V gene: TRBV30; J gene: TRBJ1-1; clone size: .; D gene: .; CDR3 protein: CAGDSRGNTEAFF; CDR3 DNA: TGTGCCGGTGACTCTCGGGGGAACACTGAAGCTTTCTTT
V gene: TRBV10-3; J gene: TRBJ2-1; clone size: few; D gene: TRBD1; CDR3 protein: CASSYLGQVYNEQFF; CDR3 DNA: TGTGCCAGCAGTTACCTGGGACAGGTATACAATGAGCAGTTCTTC
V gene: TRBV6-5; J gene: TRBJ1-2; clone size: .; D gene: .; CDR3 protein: CASSFGDYGYTF; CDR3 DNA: TGTGCCAGCAGCTTCGGGGACTATGGCTACACCTTC
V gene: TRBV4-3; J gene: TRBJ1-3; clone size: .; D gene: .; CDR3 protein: CASSQESGLLDTIYF; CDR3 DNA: TGCGCCAGCAGCCAAGAGTCAGGGTTGTTGGACACCATATATTTT
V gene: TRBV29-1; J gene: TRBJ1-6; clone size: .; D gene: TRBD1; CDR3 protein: CSVGDSENSPLHF; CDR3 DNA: TGCAGCGTGGGGGACAGTGAAAATTCACCCCTCCACTTT
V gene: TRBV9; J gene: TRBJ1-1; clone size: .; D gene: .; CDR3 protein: CASSVAWGNTEAFF; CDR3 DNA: TGTGCCAGCAGCGTAGCTTGGGGGAACACTGAAGCTTTCTTT
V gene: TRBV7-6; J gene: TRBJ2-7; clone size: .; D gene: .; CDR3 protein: CASSLGFGGSGYEQYF; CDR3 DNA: TGTGCCAGCAGCTTAGGGTTTGGGGGGTCGGGATACGAGCAGTACTTC
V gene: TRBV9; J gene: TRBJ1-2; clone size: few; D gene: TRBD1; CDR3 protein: CASSQGGTGGGYTF; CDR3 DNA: TGTGCCAGCAGCCAAGGCGGGACAGGAGGCGGCTACACCTTC
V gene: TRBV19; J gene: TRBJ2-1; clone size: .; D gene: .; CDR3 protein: CASRRAGSPYNEQFF; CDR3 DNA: TGTGCCAGTAGAAGGGCGGGTTCGCCGTACAATGAGCAGTTCTTC
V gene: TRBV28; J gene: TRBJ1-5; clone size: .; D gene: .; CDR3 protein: CASSLPLGNQPQHF; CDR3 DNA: TGTGCCAGCAGTTTGCCCCTGGGCAATCAGCCCCAGCATTTT
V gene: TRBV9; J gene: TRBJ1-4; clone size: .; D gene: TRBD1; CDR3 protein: CASSDVGTGRRKLFF; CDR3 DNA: TGTGCCAGCAGCGATGTCGGGACAGGGCGGAGAAAACTGTTTTTT
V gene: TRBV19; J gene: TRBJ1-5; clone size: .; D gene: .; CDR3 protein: CASSIQSGNQPQHF; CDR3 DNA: TGTGCCAGTAGTATCCAGAGTGGGAATCAGCCCCAGCATTTT
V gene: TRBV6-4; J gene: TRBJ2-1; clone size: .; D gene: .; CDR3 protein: CASSLHGHYNEQFF; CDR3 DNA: TGTGCCAGCAGCCTTCATGGGCACTACAATGAGCAGTTCTTC
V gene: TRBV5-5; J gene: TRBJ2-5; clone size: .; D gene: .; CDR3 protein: CASSSVPWEETQYF; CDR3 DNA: TGTGCCAGCAGTTCTGTCCCCTGGGAAGAGACCCAGTACTTC
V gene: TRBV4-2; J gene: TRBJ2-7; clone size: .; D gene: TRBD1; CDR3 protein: CASSHFSDRGYEQYF; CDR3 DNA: TGTGCCAGCAGCCATTTTTCCGACAGGGGGTACGAGCAGTACTTC
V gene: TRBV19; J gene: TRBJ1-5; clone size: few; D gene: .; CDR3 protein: CASSTLSEQPQHF; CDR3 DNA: TGTGCCAGTAGTACCCTCTCTGAGCAGCCCCAGCATTTT
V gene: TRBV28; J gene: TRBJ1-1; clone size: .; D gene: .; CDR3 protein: CATTQQGPAFF; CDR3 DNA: TGTGCCACCACCCAACAGGGTCCAGCTTTCTTT
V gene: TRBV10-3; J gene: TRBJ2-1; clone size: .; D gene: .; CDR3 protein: CAISIRELFYNEQFF; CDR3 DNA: TGTGCCATCAGTATCCGGGAATTATTTTACAATGAGCAGTTCTTC
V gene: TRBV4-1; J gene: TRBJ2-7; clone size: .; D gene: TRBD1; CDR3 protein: CASSQRTGDPLVYF; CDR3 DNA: TGCGCCAGCAGCCAACGAACAGGGGACCCTCTCGTATACTTC
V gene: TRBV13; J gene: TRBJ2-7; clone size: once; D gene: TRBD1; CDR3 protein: CASSPGQGTYEQYF; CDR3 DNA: TGTGCCAGCAGCCCGGGACAGGGGACCTACGAGCAGTACTTC
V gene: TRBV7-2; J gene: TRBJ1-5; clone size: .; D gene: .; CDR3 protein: CASSLGGHQPQHF; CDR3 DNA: TGTGCCAGCAGCTTAGGAGGACATCAGCCCCAGCATTTT
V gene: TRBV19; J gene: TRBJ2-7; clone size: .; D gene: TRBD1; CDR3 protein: CATAQVGGTYEQYF; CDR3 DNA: TGTGCCACCGCCCAGGTAGGGGGCACCTACGAGCAGTACTTC
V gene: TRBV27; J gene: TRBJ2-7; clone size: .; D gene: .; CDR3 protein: CASRLDVWSYEQYF; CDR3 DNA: TGTGCCAGCAGGTTGGATGTCTGGTCATACGAGCAGTACTTC
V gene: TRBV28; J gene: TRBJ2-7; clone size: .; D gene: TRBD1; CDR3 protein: CASRGQGVYEQYF; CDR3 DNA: TGTGCCAGCAGGGGACAGGGGGTCTACGAGCAGTACTTC
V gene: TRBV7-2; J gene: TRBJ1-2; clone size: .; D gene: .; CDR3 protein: CASSPRTDSYGYTF; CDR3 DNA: TGTGCCAGCAGCCCACGGACAGACTCCTATGGCTACACCTTC
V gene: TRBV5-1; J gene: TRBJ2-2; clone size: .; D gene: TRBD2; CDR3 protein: CASSRRTSGDTGELFF; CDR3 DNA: TGCGCCAGCAGTCGTCGGACTAGCGGGGACACCGGGGAGCTGTTTTTT
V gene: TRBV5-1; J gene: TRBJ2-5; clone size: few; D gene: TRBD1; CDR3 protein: CASSIGQVGTQETQYF; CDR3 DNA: TGCGCCAGCAGCATAGGACAGGTGGGGACCCAAGAGACCCAGTACTTC
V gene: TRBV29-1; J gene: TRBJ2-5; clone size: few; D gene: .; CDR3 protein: CSVGQGLPGETQYF; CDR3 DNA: TGCAGCGTTGGGCAGGGCCTACCTGGGGAGACCCAGTACTTC
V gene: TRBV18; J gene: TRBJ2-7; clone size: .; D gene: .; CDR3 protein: CASSPPGPRGEQYF; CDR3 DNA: TGTGCCAGCTCACCACCGGGACCAAGGGGCGAGCAGTACTTC
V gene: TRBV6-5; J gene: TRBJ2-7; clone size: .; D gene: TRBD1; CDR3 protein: CASRSTGAGTYEQYF; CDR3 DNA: TGTGCCAGCAGGTCCACAGGGGCAGGTACCTACGAGCAGTACTTC
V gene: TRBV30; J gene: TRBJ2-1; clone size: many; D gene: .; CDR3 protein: CAWNAANEQFF; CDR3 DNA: TGTGCCTGGAATGCCGCCAATGAGCAGTTCTTC